Sequencing of this T cell receptor beta chain was carried out in a study of CD8+CD57+ T cells in acquired aplastic anemia. Overall study results and limits: Both patients and controls carried the same twenty-nine CD8+ CDR3 sequences.

CDR1 SGHVS and CDR2 FQNEAQ come from the germline V gene. V was shortened by 11 bases and J by 2 bases, with 13 bases between the two germline ends. The CDR3 extends over 12 amino acids. About this clonotype itself: Its antigen is not known.

Profiling of TCR beta VDJ combinations and CDR3 sequences used genomic DNA as template. TCRdb passed the reads through MiXCR, listing each CDR3 protein once. This table holds about 400,000 distinct CDR3 sequences, around 68% found once. Material: sorted CD4+, CD8+, or CD8+CD57+ T cells (not recorded which) from PBMCs. The receptor's source is a human donor in good health, serving as a control. The chain couples TRBV7-8 to TRBJ2-7, with D unresolved. CDR3 nucleotides: TGTGCCGCCAGCTTAGGCGCCTACGAGCAGTACTTC. This codes for CAASLGAYEQYF.